This T cell receptor beta chain was observed in a study of shared clonotypes between healthy human individuals. The study's findings and limits: Larger estimated richness was generally recorded for naive subsets relative to memory subsets.

Samples underwent the assay at deep level. Libraries were prepared by immunoSEQ multiplex PCR; TCRdb keeps only in-frame clonotypes and omits some of them. The data contain under 2.5 million clones, around 93% of them singletons. The donors, healthy adults who were HIV-negative, had experienced no recent acute infections or vaccinations. All of the donors resided in Nashville, Tennessee, and each was a Caucasian adult. Comment on this clone: Antigen: not known.

Germline-derived CDR1 and CDR2 are WNHNN and SYGVQD (reference sequence). The CDR3 consists of 15 residues. V trimming: 0 bases; J trimming: 5 bases; junction bases outside the gene matches: 3. The sample comprised naive CD4+ T cells from PBMCs. The subset denotes: CD45RA+ positively selected. The clonotype originates from a man between 18 and 35 years old in good health. Some clones in this sample may be carry-over from other donors' samples. This chain links TRBV10-1 with TRBJ2-3; 9 positions match TRBD2. The CDR3 DNA is TGCGCCAGCAGTGAGTCGCCTAGCGGGATAGATACGCAGTATTTT. This translates into CASSESPSGIDTQYF.